This T cell receptor (beta chain) was profiled in a study of sequential checkpoint blockade in melanoma. Treatment: randomized to nivolumab then ipilimumab (arm A) or the reverse (arm B). TCRdb's copy holds only in-frame clones and misses some; the assay was immunoSEQ multiplex PCR. The sample includes tens of thousands of clones, roughly 88% of them seen just once. The germline CDR1 and CDR2 sequences are SGHDT and YYEEEE. This CDR3 is 14 amino acids long. Unmatched junction bases numbered 7, after V lost 2 bases and J lost 7 bases. The receptor was derived from a human donor with melanoma. The chain is built from TRBV5-6 and TRBJ2-7; 9 nucleotides agree with TRBD2. Sequences were derived from CD8+ T cells sorted from blood (inferred from file names), sampled from a patient given nivolumab and ipilimumab in sequence. The CDR3 region is CASSFGLAGSEQYV. In DNA, the CDR3 is TGTGCCAGCAGCTTTGGTCTAGCGGGAAGTGAGCAGTACGTC.